These 29 T cell receptor beta chains were sequenced from one sample in a study of cytomegalovirus exposure and HLA in healthy donors. PCR involved 60 Vbeta and 13 Jbeta primers. The assay was immunoSEQ multiplex PCR, and TCRdb's table has in-frame clones only and misses some. The sample comprises about 190,000 clones, just under 75% of which are singletons, and less than 4% rests with the top ten. The sequencing input was PBMCs. The receptor source for this set is a woman aged 25 to 39 in good health and CMV-seropositive.

This rearrangement joins TRBV5-6 to TRBJ2-2, with D hard to call. Germline V gene sequence: CDR1 SGHDT, CDR2 YYEEEE. Trimming stripped 0 bases from V and 5 bases from J, with 8 bases between. CDR3 length: 14 residues. The CDR3 reads CASSLGRLTGELFF. For the CDR3, the DNA is TGTGCCAGCAGCTTGGGCAGATTAACCGGGGAGCTGTTTTTT. The full variable domain, with the rest looked up from reference TRBV5-6 and TRBJ2-2, is DAGVTQSPTHLIKTRGQQVTLRCSPKSGHDTVSWYQQALGQGPQFIFQYYEEEERQRGNFPDRFSGHQFPNYSSELNVNALLLGDSALYLCASSLGRLTGELFFGEGSRLTVL.

This clone was detected a few times. Written as DNA, the CDR3 is TGTGCCAGCGCACAAGGCCGGGGCTCCTACGAGCAGTACTTC. Its translation: CASAQGRGSYEQYF. The chain carries TRBV14 and TRBJ2-7; possibly TRBD2 for D (5 bases). V gave up 8 bases and J gave up 0 bases, with 14 bases separating them. CDR1 is SGHDN and CDR2 is FVKESK in the germline V gene. CDR3 size: 14 residues.

The gene calls are TRBV6-4 and TRBJ2-2; 11 nucleotides align to TRBD2. Germline V gene lookup returns CDR1 MRHNA and CDR2 SNTAGT. After removal of 6 bases from V and 5 bases from J, the junction contained 2 bases not matched to a gene. The CDR3 sequence is 14 residues long. The CDR3 loop reads CASRLAGETGELFF. The DNA for the CDR3 is TGTGCCAGCAGACTAGCGGGAGAAACCGGGGAGCTGTTTTTT.

The chain combines TRBV6-6 with TRBJ1-2; D not certain. CDR1 MNHNY and CDR2 SVGAGI come from the germline V gene (reference sequence). CDR3 length equals 12 residues. V was cut by 6 bases and J by 7 bases, with 12 bases left in between. The CDR3 region is CASSLPQRGYTF. DNA for the CDR3: TGTGCCAGCAGCCTTCCGCAGCGTGGCTACACCTTC.

This clone came up a few times. This sequence joins TRBV4-1 and TRBJ2-1; 11 bases fit TRBD2. Germline assignment: CDR1 MGHRA and CDR2 YSYEKL. Trimming at V came to 4 bases and at J to 5 bases, leaving 7 bases not matched to a gene. This CDR3 region has 16 residues. The CDR3 protein is CASSLLGLADHNEQFF. The CDR3 coding sequence is TGCGCCAGCAGCCTGCTGGGACTAGCGGATCACAATGAGCAGTTCTTC.

V is TRBV28 and J is TRBJ2-3; 7 bases are shared with TRBD2. Germline V CDR1 and CDR2: MDHEN, SYDVKM. V shed 3 bases, J shed 4 bases, and the junction held 4 bases outside the gene matches. The CDR3 loop spans 14 amino acids. DNA for the CDR3: TGTGCCAGCAGTTTTGCGGGAGTGGCAGATACGCAGTATTTT. Protein sequence: CASSFAGVADTQYF. Full variable domain (missing parts from reference TRBV28 and TRBJ2-3): DVKVTQSSRYLVKRTGEKVFLECVQDMDHENMFWYRQDPGLGLRLIYFSYDVKMKEKGDIPEGYSVSREKKERFSLILESASTNQTSMYLCASSFAGVADTQYFGPGTRLTVL.

This chain joins TRBV28 and TRBJ2-7, with TRBD2 matching over 11 bases. The length of the CDR3 is 17 residues. With V trimmed by 3 bases and J by 0 bases, 7 bases remained unmatched. Germline assignment: CDR1 MDHEN and CDR2 SYDVKM. The CDR3 nucleotides are TGTGCCAGCAGTTTGGGGGGACTAGCGGCCATCTCCTACGAGCAGTACTTC. The encoded protein is CASSLGGLAAISYEQYF.

This clone was detected only a few times. The genes are TRBV7-6 and TRBJ2-1; TRBD2 aligns across 14 bases. The CDR3 consists of 16 residues. The V and J ends lost 4 bases and 8 bases, in that order; junction bases with no gene match: 7. CDR1 and CDR2 from the germline V gene are SGHVS and FNYEAQ. The CDR3 nucleotides are TGTGCCAGCAGCTCGAGACTAGCGGGAGGGGGATATGAGCAGTTCTTC. This translates into CASSSRLAGGGYEQFF.

J is TRBJ2-5 and V is TRBV27; 12 bases are shared with TRBD1. The V segment lost 2 bases and the J segment 4 bases; nucleotides outside the gene matches: 5. The V gene's germline CDR1 is MNHEY and CDR2 SMNVEV (reference sequence). CDR3 size: 16 residues. Written as DNA, the CDR3 is TGTGCCAGCAGTTTAAGGGGACAGGGGGCGAGAGAGACCCAGTACTTC. Protein product: CASSLRGQGARETQYF.

This chain joins TRBV29-1 and TRBJ1-1; D call uncertain. In germline, CDR1 is SQVTM, CDR2 ANQGSEA. Trimming stripped 8 bases from V and 2 bases from J, with 12 bases between. The CDR3 is 12 amino acids. The CDR3 DNA sequence: TGCAGCTGCGGGTTGGGTAACACTGAAGCTTTCTTT. Amino acids: CSCGLGNTEAFF.

This clone was found once. The chain combines TRBV27 with TRBJ1-1; possible D gene TRBD1, 5 bases. V lost 6 bases and J lost 5, with 13 bases in between. Germline lookup yields CDR1 MNHEY and CDR2 SMNVEV (reference sequence). This CDR3 contains 13 residues. CDR3 DNA: TGTGCCAGCAGCCCCCTGGGGCGGACTGAAGCTTTCTTT. Translating it yields CASSPLGRTEAFF.

Regarding this clone: Other DNA sequences in this specimen translate into the identical CDR3. This chain connects TRBV28 to TRBJ2-7, with D perhaps matching TRBD2 (6 bases). CDR3 length: 16 residues. The V end was cut by 7 bases, the J end by 0 bases, with 19 bases between. The germline gives CDR1 MDHEN, CDR2 SYDVKM. CDR3 sequence reads: CASIPAERVPSYEQYF. The CDR3 region has the DNA TGTGCCAGCATCCCGGCGGAGCGGGTCCCCTCCTACGAGCAGTACTTC.

This clone was recorded a few times. The gene calls are TRBV4-1 and TRBJ2-3; TRBD2 agrees at 7 bases. Germline loops: CDR1 MGHRA, CDR2 YSYEKL. The CDR3 is made up of 20 amino acids. V trimming: 4 bases; J trimming: 1 base; junction bases outside the gene matches: 20. CDR3 sequence (DNA): TGCGCCAGCAGCCTTACCGGTGGGAGGGACCAGCAGCACGGCACAGATACGCAGTATTTT. It is translated as CASSLTGGRDQQHGTDTQYF.

This sequence joins TRBV4-1 and TRBJ1-1; no firm D call. Trimming took 4 bases from V and 4 from J, leaving 7 bases between them. Germline V gives CDR1 MGHRA, CDR2 YSYEKL. The CDR3 runs 12 residues. The CDR3 here is CASSRGLTEAFF. DNA for the CDR3: TGCGCCAGCAGCCGAGGCCTCACTGAAGCTTTCTTT.

V and J are TRBV28 and TRBJ1-2; D perhaps matches TRBD1 (6 bases). Deletions cut 5 bases from V and 13 bases from J, with 20 bases between. The length of the CDR3 is 13 residues. The germline V gene has CDR1 MDHEN and CDR2 SYDVKM. CDR3 loop: CASSQDSPVVFTF. CDR3 DNA sequence: TGTGCCAGCAGTCAGGACAGCCCCGTCGTTTTCACCTTC.

This CDR3 is CASSPPGREETQYF. The CDR3 coding sequence is TGTGCCAGCAGCCCCCCAGGGAGGGAAGAGACCCAGTACTTC. This chain joins TRBV28 and TRBJ2-5, with 7 nucleotides matching TRBD2. CDR3 length equals 14 residues. The germline gives CDR1 MDHEN, CDR2 SYDVKM. Trimming took 6 bases from V and 3 from J; bases not matched to a gene: 7. Full variable domain (outside the CDR3, taken from reference TRBV28 and TRBJ2-5): DVKVTQSSRYLVKRTGEKVFLECVQDMDHENMFWYRQDPGLGLRLIYFSYDVKMKEKGDIPEGYSVSREKKERFSLILESASTNQTSMYLCASSPPGREETQYFGPGTRLLVL.

The chain combines TRBV5-4 with TRBJ2-7; 7 bases align to TRBD2. The ends lost 2 bases at V and 4 bases at J; junction bases unmatched: 6. The CDR3 runs 14 residues. Germline V gene data show CDR1 as SGHNT and CDR2 as YYREEE (reference sequence). The DNA of the CDR3 is TGTGCCAGCAGCTTTGAGACTAGCAGTTACGAGCAGTACTTC. Protein: CASSFETSSYEQYF.

This chain connects TRBV19 to TRBJ1-6; 9 bases are a match to TRBD1. V shed 6 bases, J shed 7 bases, and the junction held 7 bases outside the gene matches. The CDR3 is made up of 15 amino acids. CDR1 and CDR2 from the germline V gene are LNHDA and SQIVND (reference sequence). CDR3 in amino acids: CASRTDRGTNSPLHF. CDR3 nucleotide sequence: TGTGCCAGTAGAACGGACAGGGGTACGAATTCACCCCTCCACTTT.

The V and J genes are TRBV11-1 and TRBJ1-1; D is unresolved. The CDR3 loop spans 14 amino acids. The V and J ends lost 2 bases and 6 bases respectively, with 13 bases between them. Germline CDR1 SGHAT, CDR2 FQDESV (reference sequence). CDR3 in amino acids: CASSLIETRSEAFF. CDR3 nucleotide sequence: TGTGCCAGCAGCTTAATTGAGACACGCTCTGAAGCTTTCTTT.

The sample holds one count of this clone. In DNA form, the CDR3 reads TGTGCCAGCAGCTTCGGGTCGACGGTCGCCCGGGAGCAGTACTTC. Protein sequence: CASSFGSTVAREQYF. The chain has TRBV5-6 and TRBJ2-7; D gene ambiguous. The CDR3 totals 15 residues. V lost 2 bases and J 7 bases, leaving 19 bases between the germline ends. Per germline, CDR1 SGHDT and CDR2 YYEEEE.

This chain uses TRBV4-2 with TRBJ2-2; TRBD2 agrees at 7 bases. J gave up 8 bases and V 4 bases, and 7 bases lay outside the gene matches. The CDR3 loop spans 14 amino acids. CDR1 and CDR2 from the germline V gene are LGHNA and YNFKEQ. CDR3 in amino acids: CASSLGGSSGELFF. CDR3 in DNA: TGTGCCAGCAGCCTAGGCGGGAGCTCGGGGGAGCTGTTTTTT.

This clone has more than one count but fewer than ten. The CDR3 region has the DNA TGTGCCAGCAACGGGGGGCCCGAAAAACTGTTTTTT. This sequence encodes CASNGGPEKLFF. The chain couples TRBV2 to TRBJ1-4; D is perhaps TRBD1 (6 bases). The V end was cut by 7 bases, the J end by 8 bases, with 11 bases between. CDR1 is SNHLY, CDR2 FYNNEI, per germline. The CDR3 loop spans 12 amino acids.

The chain joins TRBV6-4 to TRBJ2-3; a weak D match, TRBD1 (5 bases). This CDR3 has 15 residues. Trimming removed 3 bases at V and 5 bases at J, with 15 bases between. Germline CDR1 and CDR2: MRHNA and SNTAGT. CDR3 DNA sequence: TGTGCCAGCAGTGAGTATGAGACAGACCTAGATACGCAGTATTTT. Protein sequence: CASSEYETDLDTQYF.

V gene TRBV6-5 combines with J gene TRBJ1-4; tentative D call: TRBD1 (5 bases). The CDR3 has 15 residues. Looked up from germline, CDR1 is MNHEY and CDR2 is SVGAGI. Trimming cost V 6 bases and J 0 bases, with 11 bases left between them. In DNA form, the CDR3 reads TGTGCCAGCAGGCGGGACCCAACAACTAATGAAAAACTGTTTTTT. It encodes CASRRDPTTNEKLFF.

V usage is TRBV6-6 and J usage is TRBJ1-2; D may be TRBD1 (6 bases). V was pared by 10 bases and J by 8 bases, with 23 bases between. The length of the CDR3 is 14 residues. Looked up from germline, CDR1 is MNHNY and CDR2 is SVGAGI (reference sequence). The CDR3 DNA is TGTGCCACCTTTACTGGGGGCTCGCAGGGGGGCTACACCTTC. This codes for CATFTGGSQGGYTF.

Concerning this clone itself: A read error may account for a junction end that differs from germline. The CDR3 sequence is CASAEVRGQPQHF. In DNA, the CDR3 is TGTGCCAGCGCGGAGGTGCGAGGTCAGCCCCAGCATTTC. The chain recombines TRBV27 with TRBJ1-5; D uncertain. The germline CDR1 and CDR2 sequences are MNHEY and SMNVEV (reference sequence). The CDR3 length is 13 residues.

The chain joins TRBV27 to TRBJ1-2; no firm D call. Trimming cost V 6 bases and J 8 bases, with 19 bases left between them. The germline CDR1 and CDR2 sequences are MNHEY and SMNVEV (reference sequence). The CDR3 consists of 14 residues. The CDR3, as DNA: TGTGCCAGCAGCTCGAACCCGGGTTTCGCCGGCTACACCTTC. Amino acids: CASSSNPGFAGYTF.

A few counts support this clone. This chain joins TRBV6-7 and TRBJ2-7, with 9 bases lining up with TRBD2. TRBV6-7 is known as an ORF, though its function is uncertain. Losses at the gene ends were 2 bases for V and 5 bases for J; bases not matched to a gene: 7. The CDR3 length is 15 residues. CDR3 protein: CASSYDSGSGNEQYF. CDR3 nucleotides: TGTGCCAGCAGTTACGATAGCGGGAGCGGAAACGAGCAGTACTTC.

J is TRBJ1-1 and V is TRBV27, with D tentatively TRBD1 (6 bases). This CDR3 is built from 13 residues. Trimming left V 3 bases short and J 1 base short, with 6 bases between. Germline V CDR1 and CDR2: MNHEY, SMNVEV (reference sequence). CDR3 sequence reads: CASSLGQNTEAFF. The CDR3, as DNA: TGTGCCAGCAGTTTGGGACAGAACACTGAAGCTTTCTTT.